This TCR beta chain was sequenced during a study of blood T cell repertoires in COVID-19 (dated by TCRdb to 2020 to 2022). A note on the overall study: Collaborator samples came from the United States, Italy and Spain and covered acute and convalescent phases of COVID-19. The material from the prospective study consisted of cDNA or gDNA derived from T cells, B-cell-depleted T cells, or PBMCs. The dataset comprised deeply sampled blood TCRbeta repertoires from subjects exposed to, actively infected with, or recovered from COVID-19. The repertoires were made available in a free public database intended to serve as a resource for research on the immune response to SARS-CoV-2. The samples were drawn from two sources: the first 160 participants of the ongoing ImmuneRACE study, and 1,000 to 1,500 subjects contributed by 6 global collaborators. Sample metadata almost always included a de-identified subject ID, COVID-19 status, age in years and sex. Where available, HLA class I and class II types were taken from metadata supplied by the sample provider and were not determined by assay-based typing.

Participants in the prospective study were enrolled through a virtual design, were aged roughly 18 to 95 years, and lived in roughly 24 United States geographic areas. Cohort assignment in the prospective study relied on participant-reported clinical history from a screening survey and a study questionnaire. Recovered participants in ImmuneRACE Cohort 3 were defined by two consecutive negative NP/OP PCR tests, clearance by a healthcare professional, or resolution of symptoms. In the prospective study, mobile phlebotomists collected whole blood, serum and a nasopharyngeal or oropharyngeal swab from each participant. Prospective study participants could optionally give additional blood draws and questionnaires over an approximately 2-month period. Before DNA extraction, prospective study blood samples were shipped either frozen or at room temperature. The immunoSEQ Assay, a bias-controlled multiplex PCR, was used to amplify TCRbeta CDR3 regions from genomic DNA. The authors processed their data as follows. The number of nucleated cells in each sample was estimated by amplification of reference gene primers within the assay. Sequence reads were collapsed and filtered to measure the absolute abundance of every unique TCRbeta CDR3 rearrangement. For each sample, productive Simpson clonality was calculated by taking the square root of Simpson's diversity index across productive rearrangements. TCRdb stores this immuneACCESS table with in-frame sequences only. Part of the clones is absent; in the studies checked, under half of the shortfall reflects unresolved V genes, and no reason is known for the rest. The V and J calls and clone size were taken over from that table, and D and trimming were inferred from the DNA. The sample profile shows fewer than 200,000 clones; 88% of them were found once. Jointly, the top ten make up approximately 9.4% of the sample.

In the germline V gene, CDR1 corresponds to SGHNT and CDR2 to YENEEA. From the cysteine up to the phenylalanine, the CDR3 has a length of 16 residues. The DNA shown is the 48-base CDR3, in frame from base 1. Relative to germline, V is 5 bases shorter and J is 1 base shorter, with 14 bases between their ends. Results and caveats for the whole study, not just this receptor: The quantity of clinical and demographic metadata differed by source and by participant and was supplied without curation.

Regarding this clone: The specificity of this receptor is unknown. Within one base of it there is no much larger clone, and no base qualities were kept.

This chain is built from TRBV11-3 and TRBJ2-2, with TRBD2 as a weak D call on 6 bases. The sequence derives from a woman between 18 and 29 years old who had recovered from COVID-19. The material sequenced was PBMCs or T cells enriched from blood (not recorded which). Here is the DNA: TGTGCCAGCAGCCCACGACTAGGGATGAACACCGGGGAGCTGTTTTTT. This gives the protein CASSPRLGMNTGELFF. With the rest looked up from the reference TRBV11-3 and TRBJ2-2 genes rather than sequenced, the full variable domain is EAGVVQSPRYKIIEKKQPVAFWCNPISGHNTLYWYLQNLGQGPELLIRYENEEAVDDSQLPKDRFSAERLKGVDSTLKIQPAELGDSAVYLCASSPRLGMNTGELFFGEGSRLTVL.